This T cell receptor beta chain came from a study of T cells in Graves' hyperthyroidism and ophthalmopathy. This clonotype occurred many times. Germline V gene data show CDR1 as SQVTM and CDR2 as ANQGSEA. The CDR3 runs to 13 residues. The germline V and J ends were trimmed by 6 bases and 6 bases, with 17 bases remaining between them. The source material, RNA transcripts, was used to amplify TCR beta CDR3 regions. An initial round of RT-PCR targeting the TCR CDR3 relied on the HTBI primer set. TCRdb reprocessed the multiplex PCR reads via MiXCR and lists one record per CDR3 protein. This table holds some 350,000 distinct CDR3 sequences, 19% found once.

This sequence was found in a young woman with Graves' hyperthyroidism. The rearrangement joins TRBV29-1 to TRBJ1-1, with TRBD1 as a possible D gene (6 bases). Sequenced: blood. The CDR3 here is CSVRVQGKAEAFF. The CDR3 DNA reads as TGCAGCGTCCGCGTACAGGGAAAGGCTGAAGCTTTCTTT.